This paragraph reports one T cell receptor (beta chain). With random hexamers, roughly 0.45 to 1 ug RNA was reverse transcribed. TCRdb redid the calling of the immunoSEQ multiplex PCR reads with MiXCR, one entry per CDR3 protein. The profile shows 110,000 or so distinct CDR3 sequences, around 94% of them singletons. The data are from a study of CD8 T cells in Susac syndrome. V dropped 3 bases and J dropped 4; count of bases not matched to a gene: 7. This CDR3 comprises 15 residues. Germline V gene data show CDR1 as SNHLY and CDR2 as FYNNEI. This TCR came from a human donor with multiple sclerosis. The chain links TRBV2 to TRBJ1-1; 8 bases agree with TRBD1. The sample comprised CD4+ T cells from PBMCs. CDR3 bases: TGTGCCAGCAGTGAGTTGTCAGGGGGCGGCACTGAAGCTTTCTTT. This encodes CASSELSGGGTEAFF.